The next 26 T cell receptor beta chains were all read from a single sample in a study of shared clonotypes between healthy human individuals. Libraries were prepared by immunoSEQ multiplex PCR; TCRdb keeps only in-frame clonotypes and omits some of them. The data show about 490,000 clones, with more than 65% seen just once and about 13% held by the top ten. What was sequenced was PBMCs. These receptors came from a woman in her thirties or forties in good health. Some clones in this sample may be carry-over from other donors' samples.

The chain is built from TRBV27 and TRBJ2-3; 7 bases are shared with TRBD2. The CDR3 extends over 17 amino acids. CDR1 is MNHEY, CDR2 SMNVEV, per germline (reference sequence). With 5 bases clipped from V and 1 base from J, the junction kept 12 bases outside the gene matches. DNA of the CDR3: TGTGCCAGCAGTAGGGCCGGGACTAAAGGGGGCACAGATACGCAGTATTTT. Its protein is CASSRAGTKGGTDTQYF.

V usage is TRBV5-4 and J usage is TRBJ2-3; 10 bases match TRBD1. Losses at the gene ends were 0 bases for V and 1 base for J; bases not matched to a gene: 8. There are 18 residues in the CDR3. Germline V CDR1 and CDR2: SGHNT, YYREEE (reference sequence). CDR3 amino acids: CASSLGQGAIRGTDTQYF. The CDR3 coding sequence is TGTGCCAGCAGCTTGGGACAGGGGGCCATACGTGGCACAGATACGCAGTATTTT.

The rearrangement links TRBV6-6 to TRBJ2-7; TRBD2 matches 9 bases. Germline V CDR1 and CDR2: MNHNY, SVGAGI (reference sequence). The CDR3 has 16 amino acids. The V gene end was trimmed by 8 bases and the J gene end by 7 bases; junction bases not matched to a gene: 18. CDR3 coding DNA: TGTGCCAGCTCAAAGGGGCTAGCGGGACTACCGCTGGAGCAGTACTTC. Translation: CASSKGLAGLPLEQYF.

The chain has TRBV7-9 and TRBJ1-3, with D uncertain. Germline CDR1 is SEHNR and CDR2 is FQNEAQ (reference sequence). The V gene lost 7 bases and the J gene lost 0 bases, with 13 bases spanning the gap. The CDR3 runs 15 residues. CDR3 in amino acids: CASTYGPRSGNTIYF. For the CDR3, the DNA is TGTGCCAGCACCTACGGACCGCGCTCTGGAAACACCATATATTTT.

CDR3 region: CASSLFRDSRTEAFF. The CDR3 nucleotides read TGTGCCAGCAGTTTATTCCGGGACAGTAGGACTGAAGCTTTCTTT. The gene calls are TRBV28 and TRBJ1-1, with 7 bases lining up with TRBD1. This CDR3 comprises 15 residues. V lost 1 base, J lost 5 bases, and 7 bases stayed unmatched. The germline CDR1 and CDR2 sequences are MDHEN and SYDVKM.

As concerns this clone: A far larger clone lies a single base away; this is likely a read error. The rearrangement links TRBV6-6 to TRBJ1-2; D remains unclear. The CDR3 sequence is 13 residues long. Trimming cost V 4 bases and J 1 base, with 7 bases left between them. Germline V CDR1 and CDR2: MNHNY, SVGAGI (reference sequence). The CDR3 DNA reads TGTGCCAGCAGTTCTTCCCTTAACTATGGCTACACCTTC. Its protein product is CASSSSLNYGYTF.

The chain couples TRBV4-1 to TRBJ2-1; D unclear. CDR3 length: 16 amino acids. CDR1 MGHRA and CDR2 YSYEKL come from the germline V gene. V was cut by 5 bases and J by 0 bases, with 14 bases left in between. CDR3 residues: CASSSRGSGSYNEQFF. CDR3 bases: TGCGCCAGCAGCTCCCGTGGTAGTGGCTCCTACAATGAGCAGTTCTTC.

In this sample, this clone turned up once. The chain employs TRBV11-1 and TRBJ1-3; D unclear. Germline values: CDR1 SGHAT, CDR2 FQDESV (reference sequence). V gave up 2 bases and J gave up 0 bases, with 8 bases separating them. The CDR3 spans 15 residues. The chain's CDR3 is CASSLFGYSGNTIYF. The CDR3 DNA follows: TGTGCCAGCAGCTTATTCGGATACTCTGGAAACACCATATATTTT.

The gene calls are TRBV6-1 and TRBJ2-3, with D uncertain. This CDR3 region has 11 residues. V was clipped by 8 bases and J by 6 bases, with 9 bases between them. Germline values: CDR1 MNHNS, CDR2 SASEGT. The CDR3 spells CASAHPDTQYF. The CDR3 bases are TGTGCCAGCGCCCACCCCGATACGCAGTATTTT.

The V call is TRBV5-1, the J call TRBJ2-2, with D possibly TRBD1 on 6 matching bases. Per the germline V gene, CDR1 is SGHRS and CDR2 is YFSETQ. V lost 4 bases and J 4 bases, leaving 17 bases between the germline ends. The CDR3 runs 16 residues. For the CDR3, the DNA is TGCGCCAGCAGCCATTCCGGGACACCTTTCACCGGGGAGCTGTTTTTT. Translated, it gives CASSHSGTPFTGELFF.

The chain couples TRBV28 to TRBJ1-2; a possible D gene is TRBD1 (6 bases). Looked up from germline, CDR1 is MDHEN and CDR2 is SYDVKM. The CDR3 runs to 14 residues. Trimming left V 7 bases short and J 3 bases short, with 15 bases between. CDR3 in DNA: TGTGCCAGCAAGGTCGGGGGCGCAGACTATGGCTACACCTTC. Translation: CASKVGGADYGYTF.

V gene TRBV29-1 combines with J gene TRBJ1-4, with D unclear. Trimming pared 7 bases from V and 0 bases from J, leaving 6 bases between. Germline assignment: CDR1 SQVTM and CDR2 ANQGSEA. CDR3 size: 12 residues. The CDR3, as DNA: TGCAGCGCCGGGACAACTAATGAAAAACTGTTTTTT. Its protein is CSAGTTNEKLFF.

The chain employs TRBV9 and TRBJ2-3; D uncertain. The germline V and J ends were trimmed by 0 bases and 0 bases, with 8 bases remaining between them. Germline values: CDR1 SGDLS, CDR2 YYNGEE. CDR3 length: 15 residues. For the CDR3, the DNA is TGTGCCAGCAGCGTAGGGCCGAAGAGCACAGATACGCAGTATTTT. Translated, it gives CASSVGPKSTDTQYF.

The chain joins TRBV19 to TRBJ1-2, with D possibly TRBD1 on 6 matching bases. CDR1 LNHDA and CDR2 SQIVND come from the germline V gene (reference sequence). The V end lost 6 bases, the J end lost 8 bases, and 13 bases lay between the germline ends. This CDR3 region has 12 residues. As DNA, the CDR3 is TGTGCCAGTAGGAAACAGGGAGGAGGCTACACCTTC. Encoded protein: CASRKQGGGYTF.

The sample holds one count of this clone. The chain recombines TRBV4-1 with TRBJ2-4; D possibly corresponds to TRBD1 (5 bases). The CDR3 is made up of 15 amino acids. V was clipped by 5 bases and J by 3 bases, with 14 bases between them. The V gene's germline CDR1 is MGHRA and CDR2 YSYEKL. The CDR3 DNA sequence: TGCGCCAGCAGCTCAGGGTTCACCGGCAAAAACATTCAGTACTTC. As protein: CASSSGFTGKNIQYF.

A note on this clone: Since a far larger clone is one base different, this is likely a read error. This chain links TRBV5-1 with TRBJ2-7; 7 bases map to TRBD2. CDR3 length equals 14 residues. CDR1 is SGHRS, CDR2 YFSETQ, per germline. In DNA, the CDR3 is TGCGCCGGCAGCGTCCCGTCTAGCGGATACGAGCAGTACTTC. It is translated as CAGSVPSSGYEQYF.

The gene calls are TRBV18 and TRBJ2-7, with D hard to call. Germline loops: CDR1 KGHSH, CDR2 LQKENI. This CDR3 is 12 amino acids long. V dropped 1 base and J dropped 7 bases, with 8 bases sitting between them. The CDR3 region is CASSPQQEEQYF. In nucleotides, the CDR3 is TGTGCCAGCTCACCACAGCAGGAAGAGCAGTACTTC.

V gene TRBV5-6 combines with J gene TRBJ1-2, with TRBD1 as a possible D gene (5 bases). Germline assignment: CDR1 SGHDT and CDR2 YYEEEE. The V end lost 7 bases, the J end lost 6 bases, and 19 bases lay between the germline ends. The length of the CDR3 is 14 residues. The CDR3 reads CASHGGPGLHGYTF. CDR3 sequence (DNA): TGTGCCAGCCACGGCGGGCCAGGGCTCCATGGCTACACCTTC.

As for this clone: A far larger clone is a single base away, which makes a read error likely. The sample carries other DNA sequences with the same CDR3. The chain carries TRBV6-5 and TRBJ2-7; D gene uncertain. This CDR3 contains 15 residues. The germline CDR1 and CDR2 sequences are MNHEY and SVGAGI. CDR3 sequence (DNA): TGTGCCAGCAGTACTACCAGCGTGTCAACCTACGAACAGTACTTC. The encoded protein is CASSTTSVSTYEQYF.

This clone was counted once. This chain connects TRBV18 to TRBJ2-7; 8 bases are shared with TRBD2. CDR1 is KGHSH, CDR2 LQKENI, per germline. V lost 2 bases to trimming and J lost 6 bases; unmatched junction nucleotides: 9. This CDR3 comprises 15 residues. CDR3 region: CASSPVSERESEQYF. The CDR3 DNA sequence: TGTGCCAGCTCACCAGTTTCCGAGCGGGAGAGCGAGCAGTACTTC.

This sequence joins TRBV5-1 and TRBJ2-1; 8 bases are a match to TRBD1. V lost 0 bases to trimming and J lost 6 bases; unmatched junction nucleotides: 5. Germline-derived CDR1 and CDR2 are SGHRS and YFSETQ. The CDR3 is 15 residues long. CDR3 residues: CASSLGTGIPNEQFF. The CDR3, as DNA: TGCGCCAGCAGCTTGGGGACAGGGATCCCCAATGAGCAGTTCTTC.

CDR3 DNA sequence: TGTGCCATCAGAAATAGCGGGAGGTACACCGGGGAGCTGTTTTTT. Its translation is CAIRNSGRYTGELFF. The V and J genes are TRBV10-3 and TRBJ2-2; 10 bases are a match to TRBD2. Unmatched junction bases numbered 4, after V lost 6 bases and J lost 3 bases. CDR1 ENHRY and CDR2 SYGVKD come from the germline V gene. The CDR3 covers 15 residues.

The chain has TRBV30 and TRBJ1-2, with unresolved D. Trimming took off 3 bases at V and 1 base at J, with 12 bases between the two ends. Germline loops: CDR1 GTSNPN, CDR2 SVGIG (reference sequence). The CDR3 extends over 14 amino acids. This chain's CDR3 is CAWSEGFDNYGYTF. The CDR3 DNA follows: TGTGCCTGGAGCGAGGGCTTCGATAACTATGGCTACACCTTC.

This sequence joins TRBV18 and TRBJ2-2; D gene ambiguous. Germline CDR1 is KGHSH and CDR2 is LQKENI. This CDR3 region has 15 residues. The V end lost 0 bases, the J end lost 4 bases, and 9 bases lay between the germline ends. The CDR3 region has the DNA TGTGCCAGCTCACCACCCCCACCGGGCACCGGGGAGCTGTTTTTT. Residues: CASSPPPPGTGELFF.

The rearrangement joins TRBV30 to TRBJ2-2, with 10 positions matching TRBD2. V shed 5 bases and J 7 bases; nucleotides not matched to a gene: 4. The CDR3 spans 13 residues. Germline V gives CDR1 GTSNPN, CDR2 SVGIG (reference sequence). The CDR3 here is CAWASGGYGELFF. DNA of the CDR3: TGTGCCTGGGCTAGCGGGGGATACGGGGAGCTGTTTTTT. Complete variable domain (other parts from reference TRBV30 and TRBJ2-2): SQTIHQWPATLVQPVGSPLSLECTVEGTSNPNLYWYRQAAGRGLQLLFYSVGIGQISSEVPQNLSASRPQDRQFILSSKKLLLSDSGFYLCAWASGGYGELFFGEGSRLTVL.

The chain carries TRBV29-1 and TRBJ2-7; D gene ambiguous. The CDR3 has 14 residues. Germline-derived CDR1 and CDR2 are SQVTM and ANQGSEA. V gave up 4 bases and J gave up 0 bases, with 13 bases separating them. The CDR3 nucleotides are TGCAGCGTTGGTTCCAGTCTAAGCTCCTACGAGCAGTACTTC. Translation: CSVGSSLSSYEQYF.